One sample yielded the 32 T cell receptor beta chains listed below, sequenced in a study of T cell repertoires in cytomegalovirus infection. TCRdb processed the reads anew with MiXCR; each CDR3 protein has one entry. The sample has hundreds of thousands of distinct CDR3 sequences, roughly 9.5% seen once. Material for sequencing was PBMCs. These receptors were collected from a human donor in good health (CMV status not recorded). Some clones in this sample may be carry-over from other donors' samples.

The gene calls are TRBV29-1 and TRBJ1-4; 10 bases fit TRBD1. The CDR3 loop spans 13 amino acids. The ends lost 6 bases at V and 6 bases at J; junction bases unmatched: 4. Germline CDR1 and CDR2: SQVTM and ANQGSEA. CDR3 loop: CSVEDRGDEKLFF. The CDR3 DNA is TGCAGCGTAGAGGACAGGGGGGATGAAAAACTGTTTTTT.

This clonotype was counted once. This clone may be a read error of a much larger clone one base away. V usage is TRBV6-1 and J usage is TRBJ1-4, with a tentative D call TRBD1 (5 bases). CDR3 length: 14 amino acids. Germline V CDR1 and CDR2: MNHNS, SASEGT. Here the CDR3 reads CASSSWDRREKLLF. The CDR3 DNA reads as TGTGCCAGCAGTTCCTGGGACCGACGGGAAAAACTGCTTTTT.

In this sample, this clonotype turned up a few times. The chain couples TRBV30 to TRBJ2-1, with a possible D match to TRBD1 (5 bases). This CDR3 has 13 residues. The V gene lost 2 bases and the J gene lost 2 bases, with 7 bases spanning the gap. Germline V gives CDR1 GTSNPN, CDR2 SVGIG (reference sequence). CDR3 in DNA: TGTGCCTGGAGTTTCAGGGCCTACAATGAGCAGTTCTTC. It codes for CAWSFRAYNEQFF.

This clonotype has more than one count but fewer than ten. The rearrangement joins TRBV20-1 to TRBJ1-5, with D unclear. Trimming cost V 2 bases and J 6 bases, with 17 bases left between them. The CDR3 contains 15 residues. Germline V gives CDR1 DFQATT, CDR2 SNEGSKA (reference sequence). CDR3 protein: CSARPPGSRSQPQHF. For the CDR3, the DNA is TGCAGTGCTAGACCGCCGGGGAGTAGGAGTCAGCCCCAGCATTTT.

This chain connects TRBV20-1 to TRBJ1-2, with 7 nucleotides matching TRBD1. From germline, CDR1 is DFQATT and CDR2 SNEGSKA (reference sequence). V shed 6 bases and J 6 bases; nucleotides not matched to a gene: 7. This CDR3 is built from 12 residues. The CDR3 nucleotides are TGCAGTGCAACTGGGACAGCACATGGCTACACCTTC. Translated, it gives CSATGTAHGYTF.

The chain carries TRBV20-1 and TRBJ2-7, with TRBD1 matching 10 bases. V was clipped by 6 bases and J by 7 bases; unmatched bases: 12. The CDR3 has 14 amino acids. Germline V gene lookup returns CDR1 DFQATT and CDR2 SNEGSKA (reference sequence). This chain's CDR3 is CSAPRGQGTLEQYF. The CDR3 DNA is TGCAGTGCCCCACGGGGACAGGGGACGCTAGAGCAGTACTTC.

This clonotype was seen repeatedly, ten times or more. The chain's CDR3 is CASSLVGTGGYEQYF. Written as DNA, the CDR3 is TGTGCCAGCAGCTTAGTAGGGACAGGGGGTTACGAGCAGTACTTC. The chain joins TRBV7-2 to TRBJ2-7, with TRBD1 identical over 11 bases. Germline loops: CDR1 SGHTA, CDR2 FQGNSA. The CDR3 contains 15 residues. After removal of 1 base from V and 4 bases from J, the junction contained 3 bases not matched to a gene.

This sequence joins TRBV7-9 and TRBJ1-3; D ambiguous. Trimming left V 2 bases short and J 0 bases short, with 17 bases between. In germline, CDR1 is SEHNR, CDR2 FQNEAQ (reference sequence). The CDR3 extends over 18 amino acids. CDR3 loop: CASSLTGARSYSGNTIYF. CDR3 nucleotides: TGTGCCAGCAGCTTAACGGGCGCTAGAAGTTACTCTGGAAACACCATATATTTT.

This clonotype came up many times. This chain uses TRBV15 with TRBJ2-3; 7 nucleotides match TRBD1. With 4 bases clipped from V and 4 bases from J, the junction kept 5 bases outside the gene matches. This CDR3 is 14 amino acids long. Looked up from germline, CDR1 is LNHNV and CDR2 is YYDKDF (reference sequence). The CDR3 region has the DNA TGTGCCACCAGCACCCGACAGGGTTCAGATACGCAGTATTTT. Protein: CATSTRQGSDTQYF. The whole variable domain, filled in from reference TRBV15 and TRBJ2-3, reads DAMVIQNPRYQVTQFGKPVTLSCSQTLNHNVMYWYQQKSSQAPKLLFHYYDKDFNNEADTPDNFQSRRPNTSFCFLDIRSPGLGDTAMYLCATSTRQGSDTQYFGPGTRLTVL.

Many counts were recorded for this clonotype. The gene calls are TRBV12-3 or TRBV12-4 and TRBJ2-1; D may be TRBD1 (5 bases). The CDR3 has 14 residues. V was shortened by 5 bases and J by 3 bases, with 11 bases between the two germline ends. The DNA of the CDR3 is TGTGCCAGCAGTCGACAGACCAACTACAATGAGCAGTTCTTC. It yields the protein CASSRQTNYNEQFF.

On this clonotype itself: It may be a read error: a sequence one base away is much more abundant. The chain recombines TRBV5-6 with TRBJ1-1, with D tentatively TRBD1 (5 bases). The CDR3 is 16 amino acids. The V gene lost 1 base and the J gene lost 0 bases, with 13 bases spanning the gap. The V gene's germline CDR1 is SGHDT and CDR2 YYEEEE. This chain's CDR3 is CASSLWVGEMNTEAFF. As DNA, the CDR3 is TGTGCCAGCAGCTTGTGGGTAGGGGAGATGAACACTGAAGCTTTCTTT.

In the case of this clonotype: Mismatch with germline at one junction end may stem from a read error. The chain recombines TRBV4-1 with TRBJ2-3; 8 bases match TRBD2. The CDR3 has 17 residues. Germline V gives CDR1 MGHRA, CDR2 YSYEKL. The CDR3 DNA reads TGTGCCAGCAGCCAAGGAGCCGGGGGGGCCGCTATAGATACGCAGTATTTT. It is translated as CASSQGAGGAAIDTQYF.

CDR3 sequence (DNA): TGTGCCAGCAGCCGGGGGACAGGCTATGGCTACACCTTC. Residues: CASSRGTGYGYTF. The V and J genes are TRBV3-1 and TRBJ1-2; 8 nucleotides line up with TRBD1. J gave up 4 bases and V 4 bases, and 2 bases lay outside the gene matches. Germline V gene data show CDR1 as LGHDT and CDR2 as YNNKEL (reference sequence). The CDR3 loop spans 13 amino acids.

The sample holds a few counts of this clonotype. The chain links TRBV24-1 to TRBJ2-6; D remains unclear. V lost 2 bases, J lost 11 bases, and 12 bases lay in between. CDR1 is KGHDR, CDR2 SFDVKD, per germline. This CDR3 is built from 14 residues. CDR3 region: CATSDSSGSHVLTF. The DNA for the CDR3 is TGTGCCACCAGTGATTCATCAGGATCCCACGTCCTGACTTTC.

This clonotype was observed a few times. V gene TRBV7-2 combines with J gene TRBJ2-3, with 14 bases matching TRBD2. Trimming cost V 5 bases and J 5 bases; bases outside gene matches: 9. CDR3 length equals 17 residues. Per the germline V gene, CDR1 is SGHTA and CDR2 is FQGNSA. The CDR3 loop is CASSLRAGTSGGDTQYF. The CDR3 nucleotides read TGTGCCAGCAGCCTACGAGCCGGGACTAGCGGGGGAGATACGCAGTATTTT. Full variable domain (remainder filled in from reference TRBV7-2 and TRBJ2-3): GAGVSQSPSNKVTEKGKDVELRCDPISGHTALYWYRQSLGQGLEFLIYFQGNSAPDKSGLPSDRFSAERTGGSVSTLTIQRTQQEDSAVYLCASSLRAGTSGGDTQYFGPGTRLTVL.

The chain links TRBV7-8 to TRBJ2-3; D is ambiguous. This CDR3 is built from 11 residues. Trimming cost V 6 bases and J 6 bases, with 7 bases left between them. Germline V gives CDR1 SGHVS, CDR2 FQNEAQ. For the CDR3, the DNA is TGTGCCAGCAGTTATTTGGATACGCAGTATTTT. This encodes CASSYLDTQYF.

The chain recombines TRBV14 with TRBJ1-2, with TRBD1 matching 7 bases. The V gene's germline CDR1 is SGHDN and CDR2 FVKESK. V trimming: 2 bases; J trimming: 8 bases; junction bases outside the gene matches: 11. The CDR3 spans 15 residues. In DNA, the CDR3 is TGTGCCAGCAGCCAACCCGGGACAGACCTAGGCGGCTACACCTTC. It translates to CASSQPGTDLGGYTF.

The chain uses TRBV19 and TRBJ1-2, with 9 bases matching TRBD1. The germline V gene has CDR1 LNHDA and CDR2 SQIVND (reference sequence). CDR3 length: 14 amino acids. V shed 7 bases and J 4 bases; nucleotides not matched to a gene: 7. The CDR3 region is CASTVGQGSYGYTF. As DNA, the CDR3 is TGTGCCAGTACGGTGGGACAGGGTTCCTATGGCTACACCTTC.

In this sample, this clonotype turned up many times. The chain recombines TRBV7-9 with TRBJ1-5; D is uncertain. V lost 6 bases and J 7 bases, leaving 16 bases between the germline ends. CDR3 size: 14 residues. Germline CDR1 is SEHNR and CDR2 is FQNEAQ (reference sequence). CDR3 region: CASSPTGGWQPQHF. CDR3 nucleotides: TGTGCCAGCAGTCCAACGGGCGGGTGGCAGCCCCAGCATTTT.

The chain employs TRBV7-2 and TRBJ2-1; 8 nucleotides agree with TRBD2. The V segment lost 3 bases and the J segment 4 bases; nucleotides outside the gene matches: 5. This CDR3 contains 15 residues. Germline V gene lookup returns CDR1 SGHTA and CDR2 FQGNSA. CDR3 loop: CASSFGAGDYNEQFF. CDR3 nucleotides: TGTGCCAGCAGCTTCGGAGCGGGGGATTACAATGAGCAGTTCTTC.

This clonotype has at least ten counts. DNA of the CDR3: TGTGCCAGCAGCTTAGCGCTCCGGCGGACGGTTGGGGCCAACGTCCTGACTTTC. Protein product: CASSLALRRTVGANVLTF. The J gene is TRBJ2-6, the V gene TRBV7-2, with D hard to call. With 0 bases removed from V and 3 bases from J, the gap between germline ends came to 15 bases. Germline assignment: CDR1 SGHTA and CDR2 FQGNSA. The CDR3 sequence is 18 residues long.

This clonotype was counted at least ten times. The J gene is TRBJ2-3, the V gene TRBV12-3 or TRBV12-4; 7 bases are shared with TRBD2. Trimming cost V 11 bases and J 6 bases; bases outside gene matches: 5. This CDR3 comprises 11 residues. The CDR3 loop is CACGGRDTQYF. As DNA, the CDR3 is TGTGCCTGCGGGGGTCGGGATACGCAGTATTTT.

This clonotype has at least ten counts. The chain couples TRBV7-2 to TRBJ1-5; no clear D. This CDR3 has 12 residues. Trimming pared 0 bases from V and 5 bases from J, leaving 2 bases between. CDR1 and CDR2 from the germline V gene are SGHTA and FQGNSA. The CDR3 reads CASSLAHQPQHF. CDR3 in DNA: TGTGCCAGCAGCTTAGCTCATCAGCCCCAGCATTTT.

V is TRBV6-2 or TRBV6-3 and J is TRBJ2-5, with D maybe TRBD2 (5 bases). The CDR3 runs 13 residues. The V gene lost 5 bases and the J gene lost 5 bases, with 12 bases spanning the gap. Germline V gene sequence: CDR1 MNHEY, CDR2 SVGEGT. CDR3 DNA: TGTGCCAGCAGTCCTTGGGAGTATGAGACCCAGTACTTC. Protein: CASSPWEYETQYF.

This clonotype was found many times. The chain employs TRBV7-8 and TRBJ2-5; 11 bases are shared with TRBD2. Germline trimming cut 2 bases from V and 5 bases from J; bases unmatched to any gene: 4. Looked up from germline, CDR1 is SGHVS and CDR2 is FQNEAQ. The length of the CDR3 is 15 residues. The chain's CDR3 is CASSLLAGGRETQYF. The DNA for the CDR3 is TGTGCCAGCAGCTTATTAGCGGGGGGGCGGGAGACCCAGTACTTC.

This clonotype was observed at least ten times. The V and J genes are TRBV6-2 or TRBV6-3 and TRBJ1-6; no firm D call. The V end lost 5 bases, the J end lost 8 bases, and 13 bases lay between the germline ends. Germline CDR1 is MNHEY and CDR2 is SVGEGT. The length of the CDR3 is 14 residues. This CDR3 reads CASSPLGIDSPLHF. The CDR3 nucleotides are TGTGCCAGCAGTCCCCTGGGTATTGATTCACCCCTCCACTTT.

This clonotype was recorded many times. V is TRBV7-2 and J is TRBJ1-5; D call uncertain. Trimming cost V 1 base and J 3 bases, with 10 bases left between them. Germline CDR1 reads SGHTA; CDR2 reads FQGNSA. The CDR3 contains 15 residues. The CDR3 sequence: CASSLGGFTNQPQHF. In nucleotides, the CDR3 is TGTGCCAGCAGCTTAGGGGGATTTACCAATCAGCCCCAGCATTTT.

This clonotype was observed a few times. The chain is built from TRBV12-3 or TRBV12-4 and TRBJ1-6; possible D gene TRBD1, 5 bases. CDR3 size: 13 residues. Trimming left V 8 bases short and J 7 bases short, with 12 bases between. The CDR3 spells CASRGTANSPLHF. The CDR3 nucleotides read TGTGCCAGCCGAGGGACTGCCAATTCACCCCTCCACTTT.

CDR3 nucleotide sequence: TGTGCCAGCAGTTTATTGGTGGGTGGCTCCTACAATGAGCAGTTCTTC. Its translation is CASSLLVGGSYNEQFF. This sequence joins TRBV28 and TRBJ2-1, with D unclear. Deletions cut 1 base from V and 0 bases from J, with 10 bases between. Germline assignment: CDR1 MDHEN and CDR2 SYDVKM. The CDR3 sequence is 16 residues long.

This clonotype showed up many times. The genes are TRBV20-1 and TRBJ2-5; 7 nucleotides line up with TRBD1. The CDR3 has 14 residues. Trimming at V came to 7 bases and at J to 2 bases, leaving 10 bases not matched to a gene. From germline, CDR1 is DFQATT and CDR2 SNEGSKA (reference sequence). The CDR3 loop reads CSVSPSRGQETQYF. CDR3 in DNA: TGCAGTGTGAGCCCTAGCAGGGGGCAAGAGACCCAGTACTTC.

Comment on this clonotype: A much larger clone lies one base from this, so it may be a read error. The CDR3: CASSLPGLAGAWGQFF. The CDR3 nucleotides are TGTGCCAGCAGCCTACCGGGACTAGCGGGGGCGTGGGGGCAGTTCTTC. The V gene is TRBV7-2, the J gene TRBJ2-1, with 14 bases that match TRBD2. Germline V CDR1 and CDR2: SGHTA, FQGNSA. J lost 12 bases, V lost 5 bases, and 12 bases had no gene match. This CDR3 region has 16 residues.

This clonotype has ten or more counts. This sequence joins TRBV7-8 and TRBJ2-7; TRBD2 aligns across 10 bases. The CDR3 covers 15 residues. Per germline, CDR1 SGHVS and CDR2 FQNEAQ. V lost 3 bases and J lost 5; bases outside the gene matches: 7. CDR3 residues: CASSLVLAGDNEQYF. The CDR3 nucleotides are TGTGCCAGCAGCTTGGTGCTAGCGGGAGACAACGAGCAGTACTTC.